The sequence of this TCR beta chain was determined in a study of CD8+ T cells in alopecia areata. Findings of the study overall: Persistence of many expanded lesional clones was seen in scalp and blood during tofacitinib.

It was cDNA, reverse transcribed from extracted RNA, that served as the sequencing template. The protocol was immunoSEQ multiplex PCR, while the TCRdb copy is restricted to in-frame clones and leaves out a portion. The table includes roughly 120,000 clones, 50% to 75% detected once. In regard to this clone: The antigen is undetermined.

The sample's treatment: oral pan-JAK inhibitor, 5-10 mg twice daily. From germline, CDR1 is LGHNA and CDR2 YSLEER. The J segment lost 0 bases and the V segment lost 0 bases, leaving 2 bases of the junction unmatched. The CDR3 consists of 16 residues. The TCR comes from a human donor with alopecia areata. Sequenced material: CD8+ T cells sorted from blood, taken at week 4, from a patient treated with tofacitinib. The chain uses TRBV4-3 and TRBJ2-1; 7 bases line up with TRBD2. This CDR3 is CASSQEGGGSYNEQFF. In DNA form, the CDR3 reads TGCGCCAGCAGCCAAGAAGGCGGGGGCTCCTACAATGAGCAGTTCTTC.